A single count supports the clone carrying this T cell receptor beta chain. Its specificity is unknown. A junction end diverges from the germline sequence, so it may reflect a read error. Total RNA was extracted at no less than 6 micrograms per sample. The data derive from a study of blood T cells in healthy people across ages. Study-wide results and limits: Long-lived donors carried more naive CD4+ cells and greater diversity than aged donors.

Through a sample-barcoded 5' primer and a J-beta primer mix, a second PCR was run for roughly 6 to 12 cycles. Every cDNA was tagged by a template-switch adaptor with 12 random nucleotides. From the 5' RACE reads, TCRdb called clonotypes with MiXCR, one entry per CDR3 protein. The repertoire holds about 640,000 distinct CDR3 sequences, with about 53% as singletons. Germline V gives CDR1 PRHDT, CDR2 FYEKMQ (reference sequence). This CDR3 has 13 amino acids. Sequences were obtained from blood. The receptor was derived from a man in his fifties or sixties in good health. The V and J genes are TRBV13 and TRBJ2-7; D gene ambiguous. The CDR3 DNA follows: TGTGCCAGCAGCGTAGGCCTCCGTTACGAGCAGTACTTC. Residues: CASSVGLRYEQYF.